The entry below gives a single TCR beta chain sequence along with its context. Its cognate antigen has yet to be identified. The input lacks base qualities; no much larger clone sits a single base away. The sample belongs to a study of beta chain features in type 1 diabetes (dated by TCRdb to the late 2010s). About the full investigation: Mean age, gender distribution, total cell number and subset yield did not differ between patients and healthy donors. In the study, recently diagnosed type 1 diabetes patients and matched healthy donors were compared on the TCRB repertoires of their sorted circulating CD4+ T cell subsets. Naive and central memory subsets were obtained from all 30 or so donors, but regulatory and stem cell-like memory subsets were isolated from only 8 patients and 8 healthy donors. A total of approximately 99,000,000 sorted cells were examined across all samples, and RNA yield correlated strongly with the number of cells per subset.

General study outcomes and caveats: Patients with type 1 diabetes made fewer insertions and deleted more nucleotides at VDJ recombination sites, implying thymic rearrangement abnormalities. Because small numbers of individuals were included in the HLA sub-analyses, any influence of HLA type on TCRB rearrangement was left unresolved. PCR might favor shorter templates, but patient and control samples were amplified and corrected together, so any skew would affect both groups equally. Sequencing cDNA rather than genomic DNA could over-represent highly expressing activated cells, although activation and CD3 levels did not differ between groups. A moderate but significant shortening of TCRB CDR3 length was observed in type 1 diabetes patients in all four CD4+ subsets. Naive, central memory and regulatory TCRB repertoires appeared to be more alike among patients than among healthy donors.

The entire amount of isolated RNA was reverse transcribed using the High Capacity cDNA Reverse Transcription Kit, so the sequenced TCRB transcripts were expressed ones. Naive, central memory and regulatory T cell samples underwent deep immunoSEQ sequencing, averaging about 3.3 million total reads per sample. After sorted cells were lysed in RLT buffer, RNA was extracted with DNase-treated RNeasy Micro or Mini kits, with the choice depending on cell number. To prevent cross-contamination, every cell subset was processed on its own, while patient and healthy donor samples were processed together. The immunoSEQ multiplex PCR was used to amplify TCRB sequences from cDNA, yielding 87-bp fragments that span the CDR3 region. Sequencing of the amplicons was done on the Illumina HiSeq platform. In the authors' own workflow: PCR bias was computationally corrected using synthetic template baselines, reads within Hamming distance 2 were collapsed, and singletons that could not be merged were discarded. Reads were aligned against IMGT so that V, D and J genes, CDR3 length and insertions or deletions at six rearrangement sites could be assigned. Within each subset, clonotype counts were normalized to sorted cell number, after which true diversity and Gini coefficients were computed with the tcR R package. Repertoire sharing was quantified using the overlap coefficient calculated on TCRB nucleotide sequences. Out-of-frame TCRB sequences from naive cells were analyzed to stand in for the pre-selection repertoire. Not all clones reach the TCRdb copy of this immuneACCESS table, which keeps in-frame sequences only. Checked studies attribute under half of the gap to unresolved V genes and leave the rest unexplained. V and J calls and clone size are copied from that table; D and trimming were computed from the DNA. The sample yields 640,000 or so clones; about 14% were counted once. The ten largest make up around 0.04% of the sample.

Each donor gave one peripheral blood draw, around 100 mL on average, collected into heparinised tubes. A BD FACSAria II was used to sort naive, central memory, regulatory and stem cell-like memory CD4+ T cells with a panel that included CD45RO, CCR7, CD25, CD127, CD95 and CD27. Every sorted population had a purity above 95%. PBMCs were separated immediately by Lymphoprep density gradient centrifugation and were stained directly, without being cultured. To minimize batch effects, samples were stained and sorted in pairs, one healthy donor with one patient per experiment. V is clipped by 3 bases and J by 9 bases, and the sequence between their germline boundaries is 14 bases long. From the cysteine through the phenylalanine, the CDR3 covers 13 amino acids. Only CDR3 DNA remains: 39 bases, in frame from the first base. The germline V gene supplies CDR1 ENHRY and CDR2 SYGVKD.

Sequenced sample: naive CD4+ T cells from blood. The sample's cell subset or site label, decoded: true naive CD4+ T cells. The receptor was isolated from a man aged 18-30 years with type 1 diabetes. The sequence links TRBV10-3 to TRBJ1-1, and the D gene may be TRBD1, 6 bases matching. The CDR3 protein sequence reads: CAISEGDIPQAFF. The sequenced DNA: TGTGCCATCAGTGAAGGGGACATACCTCAAGCTTTCTTT.